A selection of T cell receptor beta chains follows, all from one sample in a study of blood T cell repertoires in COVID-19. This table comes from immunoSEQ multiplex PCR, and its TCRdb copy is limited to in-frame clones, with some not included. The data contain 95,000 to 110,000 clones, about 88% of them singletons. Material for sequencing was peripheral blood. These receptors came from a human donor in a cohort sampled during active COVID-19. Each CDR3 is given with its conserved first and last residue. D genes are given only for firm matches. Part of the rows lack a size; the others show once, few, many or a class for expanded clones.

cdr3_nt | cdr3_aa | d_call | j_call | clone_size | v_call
TGTGCCAGCAGCTTAATGGGGGGGCGGCAAGAGACCCAGTACTTC | CASSLMGGRQETQYF | . | TRBJ2-5 | . | TRBV7-3
TGTGCCAGTAGTATCCCCCCCGGGGGGTATCTGTTCTATGAGCAGTTCTTC | CASSIPPGGYLFYEQFF | TRBD2 | TRBJ2-1 | . | TRBV19
TGTGCCAGCAGTTCCCCCTGGGCAGGCCCAACCTACGAGCAGTACTTC | CASSSPWAGPTYEQYF | . | TRBJ2-7 | . | TRBV28
TGTGCCAGCAGCTTGGTCTTTGGGACAGGGGGCATCCAAGAGACCCAGTACTTC | CASSLVFGTGGIQETQYF | TRBD1 | TRBJ2-5 | . | TRBV5-6
TGTGCCAGCAGTGAAGCCCCCCGGGGAAGCAATCAGCCCCAGCATTTT | CASSEAPRGSNQPQHF | . | TRBJ1-5 | . | TRBV6-1
TGTGCCAGTAGCTCTAGCGGGAGTTACAATGAGCAGTTCTTC | CASSSSGSYNEQFF | TRBD2 | TRBJ2-1 | few | TRBV19
TGTGCCAGCAGCTCGGGGGGCGCCCACAATGAGCAGTTCTTC | CASSSGGAHNEQFF | . | TRBJ2-1 | . | TRBV11-2
TGTGCCAGCAGCAGAACCGGGACAGGGTTTGTAGATACGCAGTATTTT | CASSRTGTGFVDTQYF | TRBD1 | TRBJ2-3 | . | TRBV9
TGTGCCAGCAGCCTAGCGGGACCGAGTGAAAAACTGTTTTTT | CASSLAGPSEKLFF | . | TRBJ1-4 | few | TRBV5-6
TGTGCCAGCAGCCATACAGGGCCCTCGAACACCGGGGAGCTGTTTTTT | CASSHTGPSNTGELFF | . | TRBJ2-2 | once | TRBV7-6
TGTGCCAGCAGTGAAGCGGCGCAGGGGTCCTATAATTCACCCCTCCACTTT | CASSEAAQGSYNSPLHF | . | TRBJ1-6 | . | TRBV6-1
TGTGCCAGCGCTGGACTAGCGAGCACCGGGGAGCTGTTTTTT | CASAGLASTGELFF | TRBD2 | TRBJ2-2 | . | TRBV3-1/TRBV3-2
TGTGCCAGCAGCTTAGGGACTAGCGGGGGGCCAGATACGCAGTATTTT | CASSLGTSGGPDTQYF | TRBD2 | TRBJ2-3 | . | TRBV7-2
TGTGCCAGCAGCTTGGAGGGGCAGGGTCAAGAGACCCAGTACTTC | CASSLEGQGQETQYF | . | TRBJ2-5 | few | TRBV5-4
TGTGCCAGCAGCTTCCATGGTCTAGTCGATGAGCAGTTCTTC | CASSFHGLVDEQFF | . | TRBJ2-1 | . | TRBV7-8
TGTGCCAGCAGTTTATGGCAGGGCGCCAAAAACATTCAGTACTTC | CASSLWQGAKNIQYF | . | TRBJ2-4 | . | TRBV28
TGTGCCAGCAGCTTATACCCCCTAGCGGGGGGCAACAATGAGCAGTTCTTC | CASSLYPLAGGNNEQFF | TRBD2 | TRBJ2-1 | . | TRBV11-2
TGTGCCAGCAGCCAAGATCGACTACAAGAGACCCAGTACTTC | CASSQDRLQETQYF | . | TRBJ2-5 | . | TRBV14
TGTGCCAGCAGCCGAGTTGGGACAGCCTTTTACGATGAAAAACTGTTTTTT | CASSRVGTAFYDEKLFF | TRBD1 | TRBJ1-4 | . | TRBV16
TGCGCCAGCAGCTTGGAGGGACAGGGGGCTTCCGAGCAGTACTTC | CASSLEGQGASEQYF | TRBD1 | TRBJ2-7 | . | TRBV5-1
TGTGCCAGCCAGCAGGGCATCAGAGAGACCCAGTACTTC | CASQQGIRETQYF | . | TRBJ2-5 | . | TRBV7-9
TGTGCCAGCAGCCAAGAACCGGGACTTCCCCCCACAGATACGCAGTATTTT | CASSQEPGLPPTDTQYF | . | TRBJ2-3 | . | TRBV14
TGCAGTGCTAAGGGAGGGGATACGCAGTATTTT | CSAKGGDTQYF | TRBD2 | TRBJ2-3 | few | TRBV20-1
TGTGCTAGTGGCCTATTTTTGGGCGGGGGCTACGAGCAGTACTTC | CASGLFLGGGYEQYF | TRBD2 | TRBJ2-7 | . | TRBV12-5
TGTGCCAGCAGCTCACCTGGAAGGGGGCAAAACGGGGAGCTGTTTTTT | CASSSPGRGQNGELFF | TRBD1 | TRBJ2-2 | . | TRBV7-6
TGCGCCAGCAGCCAGCGCAGGGTGGAAGAAAAACTGTTTTTT | CASSQRRVEEKLFF | . | TRBJ1-4 | . | TRBV4-1
TGTGCCACCAGAGACACTGCCTACGAGCAGTACTTC | CATRDTAYEQYF | . | TRBJ2-7 | once | TRBV19
TGTGCCAGCAGTTTTCCCCTAGATACGCAGTATTTT | CASSFPLDTQYF | . | TRBJ2-3 | . | TRBV28
TGTGCCATCAGTCCGGGACAGGGGTTTTCTGGGGCCAACGTCCTGACTTTC | CAISPGQGFSGANVLTF | TRBD1 | TRBJ2-6 | . | TRBV10-3
TGTGCCAGCAGTGAAGGGGGGACAGGGGCATACTATGGCTACACCTTC | CASSEGGTGAYYGYTF | TRBD1 | TRBJ1-2 | few | TRBV2
TGTGCCGGGGGGGGTACAGAGATACTAGCGGGGAATCACAATGAGCAGTTCTTC | CAGGGTEILAGNHNEQFF | TRBD2 | TRBJ2-1 | . | TRBV7-9
TGCGCCAGCAGCCCAGGGGTCAGCACAGATACGCAGTATTTT | CASSPGVSTDTQYF | . | TRBJ2-3 | . | TRBV5-1
TGTGCCAGCAGCCTGACAGCAGCTAACTATGGCTACACCTTC | CASSLTAANYGYTF | . | TRBJ1-2 | . | TRBV7-9
TGCGCCAGCAGCCAAGTTAGAAGTGAGCAGGGTGGCTACACCTTC | CASSQVRSEQGGYTF | . | TRBJ1-2 | . | TRBV4-1
TGTGCCAGCAGTTACGCGGACAGGTACCAAGAGACCCAGTACTTC | CASSYADRYQETQYF | TRBD1 | TRBJ2-5 | . | TRBV6-6
TGTGCCTGGAGTCCCAGGGGGCGAGGAGGAAATGAGCAGTTCTTC | CAWSPRGRGGNEQFF | TRBD1 | TRBJ2-1 | . | TRBV30
TGCGCCAGCAGTCTTTCTAGCGGGGCCTACGAGCAGTACTTC | CASSLSSGAYEQYF | TRBD2 | TRBJ2-7 | . | TRBV10-2
TGTGCCAGCAGCGTAGGTCTAGCGGGGGGTAATACGCAGTATTTT | CASSVGLAGGNTQYF | TRBD2 | TRBJ2-3 | . | TRBV9
TGCGCCAGCAGCGAGATGACTAGCGGGAACACCGGGGAGCTGTTTTTT | CASSEMTSGNTGELFF | TRBD2 | TRBJ2-2 | few | TRBV4-1
TGTGCCAGCAGTGAATATGGCGGGACCCAAAGCTCCTACGAGCAGTACTTC | CASSEYGGTQSSYEQYF | . | TRBJ2-7 | . | TRBV25-1
TGTGCCAGCAGCCCCACCGGGACTAGCGGGAGGGTGGCAGATACGCAGTATTTT | CASSPTGTSGRVADTQYF | TRBD2 | TRBJ2-3 | . | TRBV7-9
TGTGCCAGCAGTTACTCGACGCGGAACTATGGCTACACCTTC | CASSYSTRNYGYTF | . | TRBJ1-2 | few | TRBV6-6
TGTGCCAGCACCGATGACAGGGCGGCAGATACGCAGTATTTT | CASTDDRAADTQYF | TRBD1 | TRBJ2-3 | once | TRBV9
TGTGCCAGCAGTGTCGGGGGTGAAGCTTTCTTT | CASSVGGEAFF | . | TRBJ1-1 | . | TRBV27
TGTGCCACCAGCCGAGTTTCGACAGATACGCAGTATTTT | CATSRVSTDTQYF | . | TRBJ2-3 | . | TRBV15
TGTGCCAGCAGCGTAGGGGTTAGCGGGAGGAGTGCCCAAGAGACCCAGTACTTC | CASSVGVSGRSAQETQYF | TRBD2 | TRBJ2-5 | . | TRBV9
TGTGCCAGCAGTTACCAGGGACACTACTATGGCTACACCTTC | CASSYQGHYYGYTF | . | TRBJ1-2 | . | TRBV6-5
TGTGCCAGCAGAGAGTACACCGGGACAGGTAGCACAGATACGCAGTATTTT | CASREYTGTGSTDTQYF | TRBD1 | TRBJ2-3 | . | TRBV28
TGTGCCAGCAGCTTAAACAGTTACTCCTACGAGCAGTACTTC | CASSLNSYSYEQYF | . | TRBJ2-7 | . | TRBV7-9
TGTGCCAGCAGCTCAGACAAAGGAAACACCATATATTTT | CASSSDKGNTIYF | . | TRBJ1-3 | . | TRBV6-5
TGTGCCAGCAGCCCTCACAGGGGGCCCCAGCATTTT | CASSPHRGPQHF | TRBD1 | TRBJ1-5 | few | TRBV7-8
TGCGCCACCAGCCTGAGGTCCCCCTACGAGCAGTACTTC | CATSLRSPYEQYF | . | TRBJ2-7 | few | TRBV10-1
TGTGCCAGCAGCTTGCAAGCGGGAGGTTCCTACGAGCAGTACTTC | CASSLQAGGSYEQYF | TRBD2 | TRBJ2-7 | . | TRBV7-9
TGTGCCAGCAGTAAGACCGGGACAGGGGGCGGCGAGCAGTACTTC | CASSKTGTGGGEQYF | TRBD1 | TRBJ2-7 | . | TRBV6-6
TGTGCCTGGAGTGTACTCCGAGACAGCGAGACCGGTTTAGCCAAAAACATTCAGTACTTC | CAWSVLRDSETGLAKNIQYF | . | TRBJ2-4 | . | TRBV30
TGTGCCAGCAGCCCAGGGGCCCCGTTAGAGACCCAGTACTTC | CASSPGAPLETQYF | . | TRBJ2-5 | . | TRBV5-5
TGTGCCAGCAGATGGACAGGGGCAACCACTGAAGCTTTCTTT | CASRWTGATTEAFF | TRBD1 | TRBJ1-1 | . | TRBV28